This T cell receptor beta chain was observed in a study of shared clonotypes between healthy human individuals. Study conclusions and caveats: The study generally estimated greater richness for naive than memory subsets.

Investigators divided CD4+ cells into CD45RA+ naive and CD45RA-negative memory subsets. This clone has just a few counts. What it binds is unknown. TCRdb's copy holds only in-frame clones and misses some; the assay was immunoSEQ multiplex PCR. Of some 1,400,000 clones listed, more than 95% were seen once; the top ten hold more than 0.9%. Sequencing was done on a sample of naive CD4+ T cells sorted from blood. Noted subset: CD45RA+ positively selected. The receptor was isolated from a man in his thirties or forties in good health.

The CDR3 is CASRDRDNQPQHF. CDR3 sequence (DNA): TGTGCCAGTAGGGACAGGGACAATCAGCCCCAGCATTTT. The chain employs TRBV19 and TRBJ1-5; 8 bases are a match to TRBD1. The V segment lost 6 bases and the J segment 3 bases; nucleotides outside the gene matches: 1. Germline CDR1 is LNHDA and CDR2 is SQIVND (reference sequence). This CDR3 has 13 residues.